This record covers a single T cell receptor beta chain. The data were obtained in a study of cytomegalovirus exposure and HLA in healthy donors. The PCR contained 60 Vbeta and 13 Jbeta primers. Profiled with immunoSEQ multiplex PCR; TCRdb holds only in-frame clones, not every one. This sample's clone table lists 38,000 or so clones. V was pared by 6 bases and J by 4 bases, with 13 bases of the junction left unmatched. Germline CDR1 is WNHNN and CDR2 is SYGVQD (reference sequence). The CDR3 extends over 16 amino acids. V is TRBV10-1 and J is TRBJ2-7; 9 bases are shared with TRBD1. This clonotype was obtained from a man aged 40-49 years in good health and CMV-seropositive. Input material: PBMCs. CDR3: CASSPGVGTGSYEQYF. The CDR3 DNA reads as TGCGCCAGCAGCCCGGGCGTTGGGACAGGGAGTTACGAGCAGTACTTC.